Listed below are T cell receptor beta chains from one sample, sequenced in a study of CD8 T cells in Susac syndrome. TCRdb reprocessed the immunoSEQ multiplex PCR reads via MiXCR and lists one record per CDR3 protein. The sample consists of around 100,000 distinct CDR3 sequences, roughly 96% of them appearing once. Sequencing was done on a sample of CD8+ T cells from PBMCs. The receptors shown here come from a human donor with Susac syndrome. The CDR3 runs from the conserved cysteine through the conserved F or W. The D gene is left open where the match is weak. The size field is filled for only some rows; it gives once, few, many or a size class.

CDR3 protein: CASSDPPGDDEQYF
CDR3 DNA: TGTGCCAGCAGTGACCCCCCGGGAGACGACGAGCAGTACTTC
V gene: TRBV25-1
D gene: .
J gene: TRBJ2-7
clone size: .

CDR3 protein: CASSTGPSYEQYF
CDR3 DNA: TGCGCCAGCAGCACGGGCCCTTCCTACGAGCAGTACTTC
V gene: TRBV5-1
D gene: .
J gene: TRBJ2-7
clone size: .

CDR3 protein: CASSQARGDEQFF
CDR3 DNA: TGCGCCAGCAGCCAAGCCCGGGGGGATGAGCAGTTCTTC
V gene: TRBV4-1
D gene: TRBD2
J gene: TRBJ2-1
clone size: .

CDR3 protein: CASSPKGGLAHDNEQFF
CDR3 DNA: TGCGCCAGCAGCCCCAAGGGGGGACTAGCGCATGACAATGAGCAGTTCTTC
V gene: TRBV4-1
D gene: TRBD2
J gene: TRBJ2-1
clone size: .

CDR3 protein: CSVAVISGSGESYEQYF
CDR3 DNA: TGCAGCGTTGCTGTAATCAGCGGGAGTGGAGAATCCTACGAGCAGTACTTC
V gene: TRBV29-1
D gene: TRBD2
J gene: TRBJ2-7
clone size: .

CDR3 protein: CASSQVVGADNEQFF
CDR3 DNA: TGCGCCAGCAGCCAAGTGGTCGGGGCGGATAATGAGCAGTTCTTC
V gene: TRBV4-1
D gene: .
J gene: TRBJ2-1
clone size: once

CDR3 protein: CATSREVRQPQHF
CDR3 DNA: TGTGCCACCAGCAGAGAGGTCCGTCAGCCCCAGCATTTT
V gene: TRBV15
D gene: .
J gene: TRBJ1-5
clone size: .

CDR3 protein: CASSTPSGAYEQYF
CDR3 DNA: TGTGCCAGCAGTACACCTAGCGGGGCCTACGAGCAGTACTTC
V gene: TRBV12-3/TRBV12-4
D gene: TRBD2
J gene: TRBJ2-7
clone size: .

CDR3 protein: CASTARVGGTPGELFF
CDR3 DNA: TGTGCCAGTACCGCGAGGGTGGGCGGCACCCCCGGGGAGCTGTTTTTT
V gene: TRBV19
D gene: .
J gene: TRBJ2-2
clone size: .

CDR3 protein: CASSTTFGGTSYEQYF
CDR3 DNA: TGTGCCAGCAGTACAACTTTCGGGGGGACCTCCTACGAGCAGTACTTC
V gene: TRBV12-3/TRBV12-4
D gene: TRBD2
J gene: TRBJ2-7
clone size: .

CDR3 protein: CASSQTGINEQFF
CDR3 DNA: TGTGCCAGCAGTCAAACAGGGATCAATGAGCAGTTCTTC
V gene: TRBV25-1
D gene: .
J gene: TRBJ2-1
clone size: .

CDR3 protein: CASKASGRAQFF
CDR3 DNA: TGTGCCAGCAAAGCTAGCGGGAGGGCGCAGTTCTTC
V gene: TRBV12-3/TRBV12-4
D gene: TRBD2
J gene: TRBJ2-1
clone size: .

CDR3 protein: CASRPHPRISYNEQFF
CDR3 DNA: TGTGCCAGCCGGCCGCACCCCAGAATCTCCTACAATGAGCAGTTCTTC
V gene: TRBV27
D gene: .
J gene: TRBJ2-1
clone size: once

CDR3 protein: CASSVGQSWEEQYF
CDR3 DNA: TGCGCCAGCAGTGTGGGACAGTCCTGGGAAGAGCAGTACTTC
V gene: TRBV10-1
D gene: TRBD1
J gene: TRBJ2-7
clone size: .

CDR3 protein: CASSYGLDDTGELFF
CDR3 DNA: TGTGCCAGCAGTTACGGCCTAGACGACACCGGGGAGCTGTTTTTT
V gene: TRBV6-2/TRBV6-3
D gene: .
J gene: TRBJ2-2
clone size: .

CDR3 protein: CASSTGETTNTEAFF
CDR3 DNA: TGTGCCAGCTCTACGGGGGAGACCACAAACACTGAAGCTTTCTTT
V gene: TRBV18
D gene: .
J gene: TRBJ1-1
clone size: .

CDR3 protein: CASNDLGTGNTGELFF
CDR3 DNA: TGTGCCAGCAACGACCTCGGGACAGGGAACACCGGGGAGCTGTTTTTT
V gene: TRBV12-3/TRBV12-4
D gene: TRBD1
J gene: TRBJ2-2
clone size: .

CDR3 protein: CASSTALGDTEAFF
CDR3 DNA: TGTGCCAGCAGTACGGCCCTGGGGGACACTGAAGCTTTCTTT
V gene: TRBV12-3/TRBV12-4
D gene: .
J gene: TRBJ1-1
clone size: .

CDR3 protein: CSARAVPQDEQYF
CDR3 DNA: TGCAGTGCTAGAGCTGTCCCGCAGGACGAGCAGTACTTC
V gene: TRBV20-1
D gene: .
J gene: TRBJ2-7
clone size: .

CDR3 protein: CASSLSQQGEQYF
CDR3 DNA: TGTGCCAGCAGTTTGTCCCAACAGGGAGAGCAGTACTTC
V gene: TRBV27
D gene: .
J gene: TRBJ2-7
clone size: .

CDR3 protein: CASSGAQGYEQYF
CDR3 DNA: TGTGCCAGCTCGGGGGCACAGGGCTACGAGCAGTACTTC
V gene: TRBV18
D gene: .
J gene: TRBJ2-7
clone size: .

CDR3 protein: CASSLSPGETQYF
CDR3 DNA: TGTGCCAGCAGTTTGTCGCCGGGCGAGACCCAGTACTTC
V gene: TRBV12-3/TRBV12-4
D gene: .
J gene: TRBJ2-5
clone size: .

CDR3 protein: CSVRRERETQYF
CDR3 DNA: TGCAGCGTGAGGCGGGAGAGGGAGACCCAGTACTTC
V gene: TRBV29-1
D gene: TRBD2
J gene: TRBJ2-5
clone size: .

CDR3 protein: CASSIAGGYEQFF
CDR3 DNA: TGTGCCAGCAGCATAGCGGGAGGGTATGAGCAGTTCTTC
V gene: TRBV11-2
D gene: TRBD2
J gene: TRBJ2-1
clone size: .

CDR3 protein: CASSLRGGNTEAFF
CDR3 DNA: TGCGCCAGCAGCTTGCGGGGGGGGAACACTGAAGCTTTCTTT
V gene: TRBV5-1
D gene: .
J gene: TRBJ1-1
clone size: .

CDR3 protein: CSVAPGGHEQFF
CDR3 DNA: TGCAGCGTTGCACCAGGGGGCCATGAGCAGTTCTTC
V gene: TRBV29-1
D gene: TRBD1
J gene: TRBJ2-1
clone size: .

CDR3 protein: CSVDSWERTDTQYF
CDR3 DNA: TGCAGCGTTGATTCCTGGGAGAGGACAGATACGCAGTATTTT
V gene: TRBV29-1
D gene: .
J gene: TRBJ2-3
clone size: .

CDR3 protein: CASSGGGWGETQYF
CDR3 DNA: TGTGCCAGCAGTGGAGGGGGCTGGGGGGAGACCCAGTACTTC
V gene: TRBV2
D gene: TRBD1
J gene: TRBJ2-5
clone size: .

CDR3 protein: CASSSSADTQYF
CDR3 DNA: TGTGCCAGCAGTTCATCGGCAGATACGCAGTATTTT
V gene: TRBV12-3/TRBV12-4
D gene: .
J gene: TRBJ2-3
clone size: .

CDR3 protein: CASRIQGANEQFF
CDR3 DNA: TGTGCCAGCAGGATACAGGGGGCAAATGAGCAGTTCTTC
V gene: TRBV28
D gene: TRBD1
J gene: TRBJ2-1
clone size: .

CDR3 protein: CASSSGGFKETEAFF
CDR3 DNA: TGTGCCAGCAGTTCTGGGGGATTTAAGGAGACTGAAGCTTTCTTT
V gene: TRBV12-3/TRBV12-4
D gene: .
J gene: TRBJ1-1
clone size: .

CDR3 protein: CASSAGNEQYF
CDR3 DNA: TGTGCCAGCTCCGCGGGGAACGAGCAGTACTTC
V gene: TRBV9
D gene: .
J gene: TRBJ2-7
clone size: few

CDR3 protein: CASSGGTSPANEQFF
CDR3 DNA: TGTGCCAGCAGCGGGGGAACTTCGCCGGCTAATGAGCAGTTCTTC
V gene: TRBV7-9
D gene: .
J gene: TRBJ2-1
clone size: few

CDR3 protein: CASTVGSSYGYTF
CDR3 DNA: TGTGCCAGCACCGTAGGGAGTTCCTATGGCTACACCTTC
V gene: TRBV6-5
D gene: .
J gene: TRBJ1-2
clone size: .

CDR3 protein: CASSGTGGNNYEQYF
CDR3 DNA: TGTGCCAGCAGTGGGACAGGGGGAAATAATTACGAGCAGTACTTC
V gene: TRBV28
D gene: TRBD1
J gene: TRBJ2-7
clone size: .

CDR3 protein: CATREGFANTGELFF
CDR3 DNA: TGTGCCACCAGAGAGGGGTTCGCGAACACCGGGGAGCTGTTTTTT
V gene: TRBV28
D gene: .
J gene: TRBJ2-2
clone size: .

CDR3 protein: CSASVGVETQYF
CDR3 DNA: TGCAGTGCTAGTGTGGGGGTCGAGACCCAGTACTTC
V gene: TRBV20-1
D gene: .
J gene: TRBJ2-5
clone size: once

CDR3 protein: CSASSSGSSNEQYF
CDR3 DNA: TGCAGTGCTAGCTCCAGCGGGAGTAGCAACGAGCAGTACTTC
V gene: TRBV20-1
D gene: TRBD2
J gene: TRBJ2-7
clone size: .

CDR3 protein: CASSHPNNYGYTF
CDR3 DNA: TGCGCCAGCAGCCACCCGAATAACTATGGCTACACCTTC
V gene: TRBV4-1
D gene: .
J gene: TRBJ1-2
clone size: .

CDR3 protein: CASSSHNRGTYEQYF
CDR3 DNA: TGTGCCAGCAGTTCGCACAACAGGGGGACCTACGAGCAGTACTTC
V gene: TRBV6-5
D gene: TRBD1
J gene: TRBJ2-7
clone size: .

CDR3 protein: CASRPEGGNYGYTF
CDR3 DNA: TGTGCCAGCAGACCCGAGGGAGGGAACTATGGCTACACCTTC
V gene: TRBV6-4
D gene: .
J gene: TRBJ1-2
clone size: .

CDR3 protein: CSVGTLYNEQFF
CDR3 DNA: TGCAGCGTAGGAACGCTCTACAATGAGCAGTTCTTC
V gene: TRBV29-1
D gene: .
J gene: TRBJ2-1
clone size: .

CDR3 protein: CASSLEMSSYNEQFF
CDR3 DNA: TGTGCCAGCAGCTTAGAAATGAGCTCCTACAATGAGCAGTTCTTC
V gene: TRBV7-2
D gene: .
J gene: TRBJ2-1
clone size: .

CDR3 protein: CASSQGGGLAAYEQYF
CDR3 DNA: TGCGCCAGCAGCCAAGGAGGAGGACTAGCAGCCTACGAGCAGTACTTC
V gene: TRBV4-1
D gene: TRBD2
J gene: TRBJ2-7
clone size: .

CDR3 protein: CAISRGTEYGYTF
CDR3 DNA: TGTGCCATCAGCCGCGGGACGGAATATGGCTACACCTTC
V gene: TRBV10-3
D gene: .
J gene: TRBJ1-2
clone size: .

CDR3 protein: CASSGLAGGRRERETQYF
CDR3 DNA: TGTGCCAGCAGTGGACTAGCGGGAGGACGGCGGGAAAGAGAGACCCAGTACTTC
V gene: TRBV2
D gene: TRBD2
J gene: TRBJ2-5
clone size: once

CDR3 protein: CASSPSGGSGYGYTF
CDR3 DNA: TGTGCCAGCAGCCCCTCGGGGGGTTCGGGGTATGGCTACACCTTC
V gene: TRBV7-6
D gene: .
J gene: TRBJ1-2
clone size: once

CDR3 protein: CASRDGVYNEQFF
CDR3 DNA: TGTGCCAGCAGGGACGGTGTCTACAATGAGCAGTTCTTC
V gene: TRBV2
D gene: .
J gene: TRBJ2-1
clone size: .